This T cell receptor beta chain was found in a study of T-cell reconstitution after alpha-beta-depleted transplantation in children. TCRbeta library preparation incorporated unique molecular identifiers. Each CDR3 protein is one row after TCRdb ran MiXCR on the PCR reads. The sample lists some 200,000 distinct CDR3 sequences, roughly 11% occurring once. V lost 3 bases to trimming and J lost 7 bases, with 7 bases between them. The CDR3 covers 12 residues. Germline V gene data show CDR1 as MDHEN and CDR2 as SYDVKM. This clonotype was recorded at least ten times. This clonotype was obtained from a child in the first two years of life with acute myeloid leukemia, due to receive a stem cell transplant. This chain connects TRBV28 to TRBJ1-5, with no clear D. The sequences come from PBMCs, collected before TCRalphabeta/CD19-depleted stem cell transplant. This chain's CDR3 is CASSFGGQPQHF. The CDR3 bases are TGTGCCAGCAGTTTTGGTGGGCAGCCCCAGCATTTT.